These 26 T cell receptor beta chains share one sample of origin, sequenced in a study of PD-1 blockade in classical Hodgkin lymphoma. The repertoire was sequenced with immunoSEQ multiplex PCR; TCRdb's copy has only in-frame clones and lacks some. The table shows roughly 14,000 clones, with about 86% occurring only once. Exposure to brentuximab vedotin varied, and each patient had relapsed following autologous stem cell transplantation. This sample comprised peripheral blood mononuclear cells (PBMCs), obtained at baseline. The receptors were sampled from a human donor with classical Hodgkin lymphoma.

Here the CDR3 reads CASTRRDTGELFF. The CDR3 DNA follows: TGTGCCAGCACCAGAAGGGACACCGGGGAGCTGTTTTTT. The chain recombines TRBV2 with TRBJ2-2; the D is unclear. V dropped 7 bases and J dropped 3 bases, with 9 bases sitting between them. Germline V gene sequence: CDR1 SNHLY, CDR2 FYNNEI. This CDR3 has 13 residues. The variable domain in full, completed from reference TRBV2 and TRBJ2-2, reads EPEVTQTPSHQVTQMGQEVILRCVPISNHLYFYWYRQILGQKVEFLVSFYNNEISEKSEIFDDQFSVERPDGSNFTLKIRSTKLEDSAMYFCASTRRDTGELFFGEGSRLTVL.

The chain employs TRBV13 and TRBJ2-7; D possibly corresponds to TRBD2 (5 bases). Germline lookup yields CDR1 PRHDT and CDR2 FYEKMQ (reference sequence). Trimming left V 5 bases short and J 5 bases short, with 19 bases between. The CDR3 consists of 15 residues. CDR3 DNA sequence: TGTGCCAGCAGCCATCGTTCCCTCCCGGAGGACGAGCAGTACTTC. Amino acid sequence: CASSHRSLPEDEQYF.

The chain carries TRBV4-1 and TRBJ2-1, with 10 bases aligning to TRBD2. Trimming at V came to 0 bases and at J to 8 bases, leaving 7 bases not matched to a gene. The CDR3 has 16 residues. Germline values: CDR1 MGHRA, CDR2 YSYEKL. The CDR3 here is CASSQEALAGRDEQFF. CDR3 coding DNA: TGCGCCAGCAGCCAAGAGGCACTAGCGGGAAGGGATGAGCAGTTCTTC.

This rearrangement joins TRBV28 to TRBJ2-7, with D uncertain. This CDR3 spans 11 amino acids. Germline-derived CDR1 and CDR2 are MDHEN and SYDVKM. V lost 7 bases and J 2 bases, leaving 6 bases between the germline ends. The chain's CDR3 is CASKDAYEQYF. The CDR3 DNA sequence: TGTGCCAGCAAGGACGCCTACGAGCAGTACTTC.

The chain links TRBV4-2 to TRBJ1-2; no clear D. The CDR3 is 15 amino acids. V lost 0 bases, J lost 2 bases, and 10 bases lay in between. Per germline, CDR1 LGHNA and CDR2 YNFKEQ. This CDR3 is CASSQDPQPNYGYTF. The CDR3 DNA sequence: TGTGCCAGCAGCCAAGATCCACAACCGAACTATGGCTACACCTTC.

CDR3 nucleotides: TGTGCCAGTAGTATAGGAATTGGGGACAGCTATGGCTACACCTTC. Its translation is CASSIGIGDSYGYTF. V usage is TRBV19 and J usage is TRBJ1-2, with TRBD1 identical over 7 bases. The CDR3 length is 15 residues. Germline V gene sequence: CDR1 LNHDA, CDR2 SQIVND (reference sequence). V dropped 1 base and J dropped 4; count of bases not matched to a gene: 6.

The chain recombines TRBV7-3 with TRBJ2-7, with a weak D call TRBD2 (5 bases). Trimming pared 5 bases from V and 5 bases from J, leaving 19 bases between. The CDR3 spans 15 residues. Germline V lookup: CDR1 SGHTA, CDR2 FQGTGA. The DNA of the CDR3 is TGTGCCAGCAGCCTCCGGGGTTCTGAAGGCGACGAGCAGTACTTC. This sequence encodes CASSLRGSEGDEQYF.

The chain recombines TRBV28 with TRBJ2-7; D is ambiguous. Looked up from germline, CDR1 is MDHEN and CDR2 is SYDVKM. Trimming removed 1 base at V and 4 bases at J, with 5 bases between. The CDR3 extends over 12 amino acids. The CDR3 loop is CASSLLGYEQYF. The CDR3 DNA reads TGTGCCAGCAGTTTATTAGGGTACGAGCAGTACTTC.

The rearrangement joins TRBV2 to TRBJ2-5, with D perhaps matching TRBD1 or TRBD2 (5 bases each). Per the germline V gene, CDR1 is SNHLY and CDR2 is FYNNEI. Trimming removed 6 bases from V and 1 base from J, with 15 bases in between. CDR3 length equals 15 residues. Here the CDR3 reads CASRGVMRAQETQYF. The CDR3 coding sequence is TGTGCCAGCAGGGGGGTTATGAGAGCCCAAGAGACCCAGTACTTC.

J is TRBJ1-1 and V is TRBV13; 10 nucleotides match TRBD1. The CDR3 runs to 14 residues. Germline values: CDR1 PRHDT, CDR2 FYEKMQ (reference sequence). The J segment lost 3 bases and the V segment lost 4 bases, leaving 2 bases of the junction unmatched. CDR3 region: CASSSDRGHTEAFF. The DNA of the CDR3 is TGTGCCAGCAGCTCCGACAGGGGGCACACTGAAGCTTTCTTT.

J is TRBJ2-5 and V is TRBV19; 11 positions agree with TRBD1. From germline, CDR1 is LNHDA and CDR2 SQIVND (reference sequence). The CDR3 runs 15 residues. V lost 5 bases and J lost 7; bases outside the gene matches: 9. CDR3 sequence: CASSSGTGGRGTQYF. DNA of the CDR3: TGTGCCAGTAGTTCCGGGACAGGGGGAAGGGGGACCCAGTACTTC. The whole variable domain, filled in from reference TRBV19 and TRBJ2-5, reads DGGITQSPKYLFRKEGQNVTLSCEQNLNHDAMYWYRQDPGQGLRLIYYSQIVNDFQKGDIAEGYSVSREKKESFPLTVTSAQKNPTAFYLCASSSGTGGRGTQYFGPGTRLLVL.

The genes are TRBV19 and TRBJ2-3; D perhaps matches TRBD2 (6 bases). Trimming took off 6 bases at V and 2 bases at J, with 18 bases between the two ends. The CDR3 spans 16 residues. The germline gives CDR1 LNHDA, CDR2 SQIVND (reference sequence). The CDR3 DNA follows: TGTGCCAGTAGGGCCGACGGGCCACTAGCCACAGATACGCAGTATTTT. Residues: CASRADGPLATDTQYF. The full variable domain, in which reference TRBV19 and TRBJ2-3 provide the parts outside the CDR3, is DGGITQSPKYLFRKEGQNVTLSCEQNLNHDAMYWYRQDPGQGLRLIYYSQIVNDFQKGDIAEGYSVSREKKESFPLTVTSAQKNPTAFYLCASRADGPLATDTQYFGPGTRLTVL.

CDR3 bases: TGCAGCGTTGTCATGGCCGGCAATCAGCCCCAGCATTTT. Translated, it gives CSVVMAGNQPQHF. The V gene is TRBV29-1, the J gene TRBJ1-5, with unresolved D. Trimming stripped 4 bases from V and 2 bases from J, with 9 bases between. CDR3 length: 13 residues. Per germline, CDR1 SQVTM and CDR2 ANQGSEA.

This rearrangement joins TRBV4-1 to TRBJ2-7; 10 positions agree with TRBD1. This CDR3 region has 14 residues. The germline V gene encodes CDR1 MGHRA and CDR2 YSYEKL. Trimming removed 1 base from V and 7 bases from J; junction bases left unmatched: 4. CDR3 sequence (DNA): TGCGCCAGCAGCCAAGGACAGGGGGCAGTGGAGCAGTACTTC. Translation: CASSQGQGAVEQYF.

V is TRBV6-6 and J is TRBJ1-5; D remains ambiguous. The germline V gene has CDR1 MNHNY and CDR2 SVGAGI (reference sequence). CDR3 length: 11 residues. Trimming left V 6 bases short and J 9 bases short, with 9 bases between. The CDR3: CASSPGWPQHF. In DNA, the CDR3 is TGTGCCAGCAGCCCGGGGTGGCCCCAGCATTTT.

The table lists this clone with a count of one. The chain is built from TRBV9 and TRBJ2-1; 9 bases fit TRBD2. Germline V lookup: CDR1 SGDLS, CDR2 YYNGEE. J gave up 9 bases and V 0 bases, and 10 bases lay outside the gene matches. The CDR3 runs to 16 residues. Written as DNA, the CDR3 is TGTGCCAGCAGCGTAGAGGGAGGCGGGAGGGCCGTTGAGCAGTTCTTC. Translated, it gives CASSVEGGGRAVEQFF.

The V and J genes are TRBV15 and TRBJ2-3; no definite D call. Trimming shortened V by 1 base and J by 2 bases, and 10 bases separated the two germline ends. Looked up from germline, CDR1 is LNHNV and CDR2 is YYDKDF (reference sequence). This CDR3 is 15 amino acids long. CDR3 DNA sequence: TGTGCCACCAGCAGAGTGGCGCGGACCACAGATACGCAGTATTTT. Encoded protein: CATSRVARTTDTQYF. Together with reference TRBV15 and TRBJ2-3, the CDR3 gives the full variable domain: DAMVIQNPRYQVTQFGKPVTLSCSQTLNHNVMYWYQQKSSQAPKLLFHYYDKDFNNEADTPDNFQSRRPNTSFCFLDIRSPGLGDTAMYLCATSRVARTTDTQYFGPGTRLTVL.

The V call is TRBV7-2, the J call TRBJ2-7; 9 bases are a match to TRBD2. Germline CDR1 and CDR2: SGHTA and FQGNSA. V shed 8 bases and J 6 bases; nucleotides not matched to a gene: 8. This CDR3 spans 13 amino acids. The CDR3 DNA is TGTGCCAGCGGCGGGCTAGCGGGATTCGAGCAGTACTTC. Protein product: CASGGLAGFEQYF.

This sequence joins TRBV5-4 and TRBJ1-3; D ambiguous. The germline CDR1 and CDR2 sequences are SGHNT and YYREEE (reference sequence). CDR3 size: 15 residues. The germline V and J ends were trimmed by 4 bases and 0 bases, with 11 bases remaining between them. In nucleotides, the CDR3 is TGTGCCAGCAGCCTGGGAGGGATCTCTGGAAACACCATATATTTT. It translates to CASSLGGISGNTIYF.

The V call is TRBV27, the J call TRBJ2-2, with 7 bases matching TRBD2. This CDR3 contains 18 residues. In germline, CDR1 is MNHEY, CDR2 SMNVEV (reference sequence). J lost 4 bases, V lost 5 bases, and 16 bases had no gene match. The chain's CDR3 is CASSPRLAGSGGTGELFF. The CDR3 DNA sequence: TGTGCCAGCAGTCCCCGACTAGCAGGGTCGGGGGGCACCGGGGAGCTGTTTTTT.

This clone was observed a few times. V usage is TRBV2 and J usage is TRBJ2-5, with 7 bases matching TRBD2. Per germline, CDR1 SNHLY and CDR2 FYNNEI. The CDR3 loop spans 14 amino acids. With V trimmed by 4 bases and J by 4 bases, 6 bases remained unmatched. The chain's CDR3 is CASSGEGRGETQYF. CDR3 sequence (DNA): TGTGCCAGCAGTGGGGAGGGGAGGGGAGAGACCCAGTACTTC.

The chain has TRBV6-5 and TRBJ2-5; the D is unclear. V lost 4 bases to trimming and J lost 1 base, with 7 bases between them. The CDR3 runs to 13 residues. The germline V gene encodes CDR1 MNHEY and CDR2 SVGAGI. CDR3 DNA: TGTGCCAGCAGTTGGGCTCCCCAAGAGACCCAGTACTTC. It yields the protein CASSWAPQETQYF.

V gene TRBV28 combines with J gene TRBJ2-3; 9 positions match TRBD1. CDR1 and CDR2 from the germline V gene are MDHEN and SYDVKM. CDR3 length: 16 residues. V was clipped by 5 bases and J by 2 bases; unmatched bases: 8. The CDR3 spells CASSAPGTGHTDTQYF. As DNA, the CDR3 is TGTGCCAGCAGTGCCCCCGGGACAGGGCACACAGATACGCAGTATTTT.

The chain employs TRBV7-9 and TRBJ2-1; TRBD1 might be the D (5 bases). Germline CDR1 and CDR2: SEHNR and FQNEAQ (reference sequence). The length of the CDR3 is 15 residues. V lost 5 bases, J lost 2 bases, and 13 bases lay in between. The CDR3 DNA reads as TGTGCCAGCAGCCCTTTCGGACAAACCTACAATGAGCAGTTCTTC. This gives the protein CASSPFGQTYNEQFF.

V usage is TRBV6-1 and J usage is TRBJ1-2; possible D gene TRBD1, 6 bases. This CDR3 comprises 13 residues. Trimming pared 2 bases from V and 8 bases from J, leaving 12 bases between. CDR1 and CDR2 from the germline V gene are MNHNS and SASEGT. CDR3 coding DNA: TGTGCCAGCAGTGAATATCAGGGGCCGGGCTACACCTTC. Protein sequence: CASSEYQGPGYTF.

V gene TRBV7-6 combines with J gene TRBJ1-3; D is unresolved. Trimming took off 2 bases at V and 1 base at J, with 15 bases between the two ends. Germline-derived CDR1 and CDR2 are SGHVS and FNYEAQ. The CDR3 has 17 residues. The CDR3 is CASSLSSTDLSGNTIYF. In DNA form, the CDR3 reads TGTGCCAGCAGCTTATCTTCGACCGACCTATCTGGAAACACCATATATTTT.